Reported below is one TCR beta chain. Its antigen is not identified. A single record per CDR3 protein comes from TCRdb applying MiXCR to the 5' RACE reads. The sample shows a few hundred thousand distinct CDR3 sequences, under 25% of them seen only once. The data originate from a study of T-cell memory formation after mild COVID-19. The wider study: There were largely donor-specific TCR clusters. Notes on the study in general: Shrinking CD4+ clones resided mostly in CM and EM, and CD8+ ones in EMRA. The authors left the SARS-CoV-2 specificity of second-wave clones peaking on day 37 unconfirmed. Some SARS-CoV-2-responding clones were already detected in memory before infection.

Germline values: CDR1 MNHNY, CDR2 SVGAGI (reference sequence). CDR3 size: 14 residues. V was shortened by 7 bases and J by 2 bases, with 15 bases between the two germline ends. The clonotype originates from an adult woman who had mild COVID-19 (a few samples of this study predate the infection). Cell type and time point are not known. The J gene is TRBJ2-7, the V gene TRBV6-6, with D possibly matching TRBD1 (7 bases). Specimen: PBMCs or a T cell subset sorted from them (not recorded which). CDR3 protein: CASKEGATTYEQYF. The DNA for the CDR3 is TGTGCCAGCAAGGAGGGGGCCACCACCTACGAGCAGTACTTC.